The sequence of this T cell receptor beta chain was determined in a study of naive and memory T cell subsets (dated by TCRdb to 2016 to 2017). The study in broad terms: The study applied an open-source, UMI-based TCR alpha and beta sequencing pipeline to sorted naive and memory peripheral blood T cell subsets. IgG serology results and the functional CMV T cell responses were in complete agreement. RNA was DNase-treated and reverse transcribed with TCR constant-region primers, mostly using SuperScript III.

Separate amplification of TCR alpha and beta chain libraries was performed from the second PCR step onward. Donor CMV status was determined by IFNgamma production from CD4+ T cells after overnight stimulation of fresh PBMCs with CMV viral lysate. CD4 T cells were positively selected using Miltenyi beads, after which CD8 T cells were positively selected from the CD4-negative fraction. Cells stained for CD3, CD4, CD8, CD45RA, CD27 and a live/dead dye were sorted on a BD Aria II into four subsets by CD45RA and CD27. Three healthy volunteers provided blood, and each donor's sample was split into CD4 and CD8 T cells and then further divided into four differentiation subsets. About 110 ml of peripheral blood was drawn per donor, and PBMC were isolated by Ficoll-Paque PLUS density-gradient centrifugation. After sorting, cells were lysed in RLT buffer, RNA was extracted using a Qiagen RNeasy kit, and the extracted RNA was stored at -80 degrees C.

Libraries were made using UMI-ligation and nested PCR. The beta constant-region primer was an equimolar mix of two oligonucleotides covering both TRBC1 and TRBC2. T4 RNA ligase 1 ligated a single-stranded oligonucleotide carrying the SP2 primer and a 12-nucleotide UMI to the cDNA 3' end. The ligated cDNA went through four rounds of PCR with nested alpha and beta constant-region primers together with the SP2 primer. Incubation of the ligation reaction lasted 20-24 hours at 16 degrees C. PCR2 was typically run as a SYBR Green qPCR and stopped at a predetermined threshold to prevent over-amplification. Every purification after the first one was done using Agencourt AMPure XP magnetic beads. Libraries were quantified by Qubit and checked on a TapeStation, where a main peak was expected near 650 bp. The pooled libraries were sequenced on an Illumina MiSeq using v2 2x251 paired-end kits, which usually yielded roughly 1-2 million reads per sample. Each sample's library went into the pool at 4 to 5 nM, and roughly 5-8% PhiX was added to help with cluster recognition. Regarding the original processing steps: Using tag matching that tolerated one base-pair mismatch, Decombinator assigned V and J genes to FASTQ reads that had been processed by Demultiplexor. Collapsinator relied on UMIs to fix sequencing errors as well as frequency errors caused by PCR heterogeneity. CDR3Translator translated TCRs and extracted CDR3s from the conserved cysteine to the FGXG phenylalanine, flagging non-productive sequences. Gini, Shannon entropy and inverse Simpson indices were computed after subsampling the repertoires to the same number of UMI-defined TCRs. Clonotype abundance distributions were fitted to a power law by maximum likelihood within the linear range. On one naive CD8 sample, the pipeline and MIGEC gave similar UMI counts, unique TCR numbers and clonal distributions. The repertoires were searched for several thousand CMV-associated CDR3 sequences that had been compiled from VDJdb and a published dataset. The public sequencing data were trimmed at Q25 with fastp and processed into clonotypes with MiXCR by TCRdb, which kept only in-frame beta chains. Records with the same CDR3 protein are collapsed into one entry carrying the most frequent genes and DNA. TCRdb's processing, not the authors' own work, is the source of the V and J calls. This sample is represented by tens of thousands of distinct CDR3 sequences; about an eighth of them were singletons. The top ten hold approximately 0.94% of the sample.

According to the germline V gene (reference sequence), CDR1 reads DFQATT and CDR2 reads SNEGSKA. The CDR3 goes from the cysteine to the phenylalanine over 15 residues. Kept here is only the CDR3 DNA, which spans 45 bases and is read in frame from base 1. V lost 0 bases and J lost 6 bases; the stretch between them is 14 bases long. A word on this clonotype: Its specific antigen is unknown. Per-base qualities were not stored, and no clone one base away is much larger.

What the study reported, not specific to this receptor: TCR abundance followed a power law whose exponent differed between naive and memory subsets but was consistent across the three individuals. Single alpha or beta chain sequences, rather than paired alpha/beta receptors, were used to define clonotypes. In both CD4 and CD8 cells, going from naive through CM, EM and EMRA, the Gini index went up while Shannon and inverse Simpson diversity went down. The repertoire findings for the naive and memory subsets could not be validated against a ground truth because none was available. After error correction, only a single occurrence was seen for over 90% of naive TCR sequences, so much steeper abundance distributions were produced than in memory subsets. RNA-based TCR counts may be influenced by expression changes linked to T cell activation and differentiation.

This TCR was recovered from a human donor in good health. The chain employs TRBV20-1 and TRBJ1-4; the D region possibly corresponds to TRBD1 (5 bases align). Sequencing input: central memory CD4+ T cells from blood. Explained via the paper, the cell subset or site label denotes: central memory, CD45RA- CD27+. The CDR3 region has the sequence CSARDSGGGDEKLFF. In nucleotide form, the sequence is TGCAGTGCTAGAGACAGTGGGGGAGGGGATGAAAAACTGTTTTTT.